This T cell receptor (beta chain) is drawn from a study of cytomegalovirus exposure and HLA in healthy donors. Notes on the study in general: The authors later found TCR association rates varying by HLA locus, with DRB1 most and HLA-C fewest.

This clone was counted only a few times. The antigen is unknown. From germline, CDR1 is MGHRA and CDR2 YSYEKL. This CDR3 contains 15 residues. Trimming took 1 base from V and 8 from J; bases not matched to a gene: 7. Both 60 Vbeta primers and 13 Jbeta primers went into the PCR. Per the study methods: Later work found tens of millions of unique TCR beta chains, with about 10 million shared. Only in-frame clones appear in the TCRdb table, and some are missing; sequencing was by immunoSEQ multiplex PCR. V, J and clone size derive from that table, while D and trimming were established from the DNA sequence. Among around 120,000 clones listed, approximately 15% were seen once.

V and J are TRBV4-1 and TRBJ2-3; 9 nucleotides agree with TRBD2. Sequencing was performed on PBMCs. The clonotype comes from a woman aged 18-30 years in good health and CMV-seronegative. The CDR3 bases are TGCGCCAGCAGCCAAGTGCGGGGGGGCGTCACTACGCAGTATTTT. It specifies CASSQVRGGVTTQYF.